The T cell receptor beta chain under discussion was sequenced for a study of T-cell memory formation after mild COVID-19 (dated by TCRdb to the early 2020s). In the study overall: Most TCR sequence clusters were specific to one of the two donors. Longitudinal TCRalpha and TCRbeta repertoire sequencing tracked T-cell clones expanding and contracting after mild COVID-19 in a couple of donors. Two young, previously healthy adult volunteers made up the cohort, one male and one female. General findings and caveats noted by the study authors: The second-wave clones that peaked on day 37 were not confirmed to be SARS-CoV-2 specific. Only two mild cases were covered in the study, and larger cohorts including severe cases with pre-infection samples were considered necessary. Some responding clones were detected in pre-infection memory, suggesting pre-existing cross-reactive memory T cells joined the SARS-CoV-2 response. Contracting CD4+ clones appeared mostly in the CM and EM memory subsets, whereas CD8+ clones were enriched in EMRA. From day 15 to 85, contracting clones showed balanced CD4/CD8 phenotypes, whereas a second wave of clones that expanded from day 15 to 37 leaned towards CD4+.

PBMCs were isolated by Ficoll-Paque density gradient centrifugation. From a lookup of the germline V gene, CDR1 and CDR2 are SGHRS and YFSETQ. Including cysteine and phenylalanine, the CDR3 has 15 amino acids. Just CDR3 DNA is preserved here, 45 bases in frame from base 1. V loses 0 bases at its end and J loses 6 bases; junction bases beyond the gene matches: 2. Comment on this clonotype: Its antigen remains undetermined. Base qualities are not provided; no much larger clone lies one nucleotide away.

Instrument on record: Illumina NovaSeq 6000. cDNA libraries for TCRalpha and TCRbeta were prepared by 5'RACE using constant-segment primers, with sample barcodes and unique molecular identifiers added. RNA was extracted from every sample with Trizol reagent. Libraries were amplified in two PCR steps, with a second sample barcode and Illumina TruSeq adapters added in the second step. Sequencing of the libraries was done on an Illumina NovaSeq, producing 2 x 150 bp paired-end reads. The study's processing was this. With migec v1.2.7, reads were demultiplexed and then collapsed into UMI-guided consensus sequences. With mixcr v2.1.11, UMI consensuses were aligned to TRA and TRB V and J templates and assembled into clonotypes. A clonotype was counted as expanded or contracted only when both edgeR and NoisET called the clonotype significant, with the noise models trained on biological replicates. edgeR calls used a false discovery rate-adjusted p below 0.01 and a log2 fold-change threshold of 1. As an exploratory analysis of dynamics, max-normalized trajectories of the 1000 most abundant clonotypes were examined by PCA with hierarchical clustering. Separately sequenced CD4+ and CD8+ repertoires were used to assign the CD4 or CD8 phenotype of responding clones. TCRdb handled the public reads itself, with Q25 trimming in fastp and clone calling in MiXCR, and kept productive beta chains. Each entry is one CDR3 protein sequence, shown with its most common DNA and genes. The V and J calls and clone size are TCRdb's, not the authors'. This sample has nearly 350,000 distinct CDR3 sequences in its table, and 13% of those were observed once. The ten largest clones add up to over 20% of the sample.

Recombination connected TRBV5-1 to TRBJ1-4; 10 nucleotides in the junction match TRBD1. Sequenced material: PBMCs or a T cell subset sorted from them (not recorded which). This TCR came from a man aged 18 to 35 who had mild COVID-19 (a few samples of this study predate the infection). The sample titles of this study are shuffled in the database, so cell type and time point are left out; the donor was told from shared clones. Here is the DNA: TGCGCCAGCAGCTTGGTAGGGACAGGGGATGAAAAACTGTTTTTT. Its product reads: CASSLVGTGDEKLFF.